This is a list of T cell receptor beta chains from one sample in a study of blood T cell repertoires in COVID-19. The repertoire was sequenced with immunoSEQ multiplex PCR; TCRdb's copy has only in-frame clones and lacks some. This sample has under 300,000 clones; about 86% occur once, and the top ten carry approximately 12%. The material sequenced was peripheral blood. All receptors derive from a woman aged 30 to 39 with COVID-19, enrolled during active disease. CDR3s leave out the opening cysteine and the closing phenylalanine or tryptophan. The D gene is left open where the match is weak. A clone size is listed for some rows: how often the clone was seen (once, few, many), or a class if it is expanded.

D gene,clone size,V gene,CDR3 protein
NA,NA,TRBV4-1,ASSHRGDIYNEQF
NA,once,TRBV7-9,ASTPRRWDNNEKLF
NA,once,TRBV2,ASSERRQTNYGYT
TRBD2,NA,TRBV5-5,ASTPWTSRGPGF
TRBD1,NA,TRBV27,ASSPYTGGGLYGYT
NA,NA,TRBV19,AGGGRTTREQY
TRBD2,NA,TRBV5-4,ASSMGLSSGDLVEQY
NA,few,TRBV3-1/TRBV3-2,ASSQYDIRADTQY
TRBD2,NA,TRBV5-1,ASSVELSRGALREQF
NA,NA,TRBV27,ASSLRQSLANSPLH
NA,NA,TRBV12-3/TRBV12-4,ASSFSGTEQY
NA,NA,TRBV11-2,ASSLVGAAGELF
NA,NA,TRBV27,ASSPRRGNTEAF
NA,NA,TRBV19,ATQVDLGSYEQY
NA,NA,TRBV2,ASSARVSSYNSPLH
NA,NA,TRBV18,ASSPRGLNTEAF